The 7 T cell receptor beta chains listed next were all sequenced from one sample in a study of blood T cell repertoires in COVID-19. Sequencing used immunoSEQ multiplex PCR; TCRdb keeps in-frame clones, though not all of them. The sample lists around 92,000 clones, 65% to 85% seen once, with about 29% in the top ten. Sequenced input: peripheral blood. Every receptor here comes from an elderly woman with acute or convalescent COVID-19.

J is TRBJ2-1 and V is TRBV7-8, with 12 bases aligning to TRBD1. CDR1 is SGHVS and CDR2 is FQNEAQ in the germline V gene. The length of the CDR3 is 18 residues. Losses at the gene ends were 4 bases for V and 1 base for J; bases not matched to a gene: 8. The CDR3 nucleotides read TGTGCCAGCAGCTCCCGGGACAGGGGGCGCCCGTCCTACAATGAGCAGTTCTTC. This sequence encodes CASSSRDRGRPSYNEQFF.

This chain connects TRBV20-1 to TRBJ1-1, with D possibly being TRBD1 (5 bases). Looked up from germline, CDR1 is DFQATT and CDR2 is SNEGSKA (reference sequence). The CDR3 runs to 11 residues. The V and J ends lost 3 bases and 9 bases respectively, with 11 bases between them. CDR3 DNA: TGCAGTGCTAGGCGGGGGGAGAAAGCTTTCTTT. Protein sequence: CSARRGEKAFF.

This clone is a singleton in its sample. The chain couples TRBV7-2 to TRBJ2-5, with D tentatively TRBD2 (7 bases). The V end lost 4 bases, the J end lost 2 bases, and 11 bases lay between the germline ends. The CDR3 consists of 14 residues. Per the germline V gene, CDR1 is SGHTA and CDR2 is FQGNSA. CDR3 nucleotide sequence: TGTGCCAGCAGCTCCGAGGGGGGGCAAGAGACCCAGTACTTC. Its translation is CASSSEGGQETQYF.

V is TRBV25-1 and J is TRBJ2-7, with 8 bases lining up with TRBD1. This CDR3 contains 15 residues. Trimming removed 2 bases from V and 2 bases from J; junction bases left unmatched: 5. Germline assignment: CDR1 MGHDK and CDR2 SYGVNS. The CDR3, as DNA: TGTGCCAGCAGTGAAGGGACAGGTATTCCCTACGAGCAGTACTTC. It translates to CASSEGTGIPYEQYF.

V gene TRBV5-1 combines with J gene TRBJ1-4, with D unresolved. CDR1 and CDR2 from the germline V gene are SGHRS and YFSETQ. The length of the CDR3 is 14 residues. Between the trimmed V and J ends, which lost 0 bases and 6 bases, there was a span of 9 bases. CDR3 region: CASSLARSDEKLFF. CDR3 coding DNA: TGCGCCAGCAGCTTGGCCAGGTCTGATGAAAAACTGTTTTTT. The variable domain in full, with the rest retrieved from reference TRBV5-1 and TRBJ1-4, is KAGVTQTPRYLIKTRGQQVTLSCSPISGHRSVSWYQQTPGQGLQFLFEYFSETQRNKGNFPGRFSGRQFSNSRSEMNVSTLELGDSALYLCASSLARSDEKLFFGSGTQLSVL.

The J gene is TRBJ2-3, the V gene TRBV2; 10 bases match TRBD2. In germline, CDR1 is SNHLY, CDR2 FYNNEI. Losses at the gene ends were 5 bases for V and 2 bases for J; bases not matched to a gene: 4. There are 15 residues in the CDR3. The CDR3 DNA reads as TGTGCCAGCAGTCTAGGACTAGCGGACACAGATACGCAGTATTTT. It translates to CASSLGLADTDTQYF.

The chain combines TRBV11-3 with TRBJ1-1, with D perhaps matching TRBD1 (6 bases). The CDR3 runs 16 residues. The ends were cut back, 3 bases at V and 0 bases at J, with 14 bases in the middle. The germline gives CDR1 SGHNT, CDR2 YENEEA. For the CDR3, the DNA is TGTGCCAGCAGCTTGGGATCCACAGGGATGAACACTGAAGCTTTCTTT. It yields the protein CASSLGSTGMNTEAFF.